These 21 T cell receptor beta chains were all obtained from the same sample, sequenced in a study of blood T cells in healthy people across ages. A second PCR, run for about 7 to 12 cycles, used a sample-barcoded 5' primer plus a J-beta primer mix. TCRdb re-called the 5' RACE reads with MiXCR, one entry per CDR3 protein. The table records fewer than 950,000 distinct CDR3 sequences, around half of them present only once. The sample was blood. These TCRs come from a man at least 80 years old in good health.

V and J are TRBV20-1 and TRBJ2-7; 11 bases agree with TRBD2. Germline loops: CDR1 DFQATT, CDR2 SNEGSKA (reference sequence). V shed 2 bases, J shed 7 bases, and the junction held 10 bases outside the gene matches. The CDR3 spans 15 residues. The CDR3 loop is CSARPLAGEGNEQYF. CDR3 sequence (DNA): TGCAGTGCTAGACCACTAGCGGGAGAGGGGAATGAGCAGTACTTC.

This chain links TRBV7-2 with TRBJ1-6; D is undetermined. This CDR3 spans 14 amino acids. Germline V gene lookup returns CDR1 SGHTA and CDR2 FQGNSA. The V gene lost 4 bases and the J gene lost 6 bases, with 10 bases spanning the gap. The CDR3 protein is CASSSGHFNSPLHF. DNA of the CDR3: TGTGCCAGCAGCTCCGGGCACTTTAATTCACCCCTCCACTTT.

A few counts support this clonotype. The chain employs TRBV6-6 and TRBJ2-3; the D gene is possibly TRBD2 (6 bases). Germline assignment: CDR1 MNHNY and CDR2 SVGAGI (reference sequence). Trimming shortened V by 6 bases and J by 14 bases, and 15 bases separated the two germline ends. This CDR3 comprises 11 residues. The CDR3 DNA follows: TGTGCCAGCAGCAATGCGGGATACGCGTATTTT. As protein: CASSNAGYAYF.

The gene calls are TRBV5-1 and TRBJ1-2; D is perhaps TRBD1 (6 bases). Looked up from germline, CDR1 is SGHRS and CDR2 is YFSETQ. Trimming removed 7 bases at V and 7 bases at J, with 23 bases between. The CDR3 length is 15 residues. CDR3: CASHPSGWGRSGYTF. The DNA for the CDR3 is TGCGCCAGCCACCCGTCAGGCTGGGGGCGGAGTGGCTACACCTTC.

The chain couples TRBV20-1 to TRBJ2-7; the D gene is possibly TRBD1 (8 bases). Germline values: CDR1 DFQATT, CDR2 SNEGSKA (reference sequence). Trimming took off 3 bases at V and 2 bases at J, with 17 bases between the two ends. CDR3 size: 15 residues. CDR3 residues: CSASTDRGLPYEQYF. In DNA form, the CDR3 reads TGCAGTGCTAGCACCGACAGGGGACTACCCTACGAGCAGTACTTC.

In this sample, this clonotype turned up a few times. This chain connects TRBV21-1 to TRBJ1-2. TRBV21-1 constitutes a pseudogene. CDR3 length: 14 residues. CDR3 residues: CASSKRTANYGYTF. CDR3 in DNA: TGTGCCAGCAGCAAACGGACAGCTAACTATGGCTACACCTTC.

This clonotype came up a few times. V is TRBV7-9 and J is TRBJ2-3, with a weak D call TRBD1 (5 bases). CDR1 and CDR2 from the germline V gene are SEHNR and FQNEAQ (reference sequence). The CDR3 has 16 amino acids. The V end was cut by 0 bases, the J end by 4 bases, with 14 bases between. CDR3 amino acids: CASSLAPVGEPDTQYF. The CDR3 bases are TGTGCCAGCAGCTTAGCGCCTGTAGGGGAACCAGATACGCAGTATTTT.

The count of this clonotype is one. V usage is TRBV4-1 and J usage is TRBJ2-1; 10 bases fit TRBD2. There are 21 residues in the CDR3. Germline V gene sequence: CDR1 MGHRA, CDR2 YSYEKL. Trimming cost V 0 bases and J 2 bases; bases outside gene matches: 16. CDR3: CASSQDPKSGRAITPYNEQFF. CDR3 DNA: TGCGCCAGCAGCCAAGATCCCAAGAGCGGGAGGGCCATTACCCCCTACAATGAGCAGTTCTTC.

This clonotype came up a few times. This chain joins TRBV12-3 or TRBV12-4 and TRBJ2-3; 7 positions agree with TRBD1. This CDR3 contains 13 residues. V lost 5 bases and J lost 14; bases outside the gene matches: 13. The CDR3 DNA sequence: TGTGCCAGCAGTCCCCGACAGGGCAGATACGCGTATTTT. It is translated as CASSPRQGRYAYF.

The chain uses TRBV28 and TRBJ2-5; 7 bases are a match to TRBD1. The CDR3 is 12 amino acids. V lost 5 bases, J lost 7 bases, and 4 bases stayed unmatched. Per germline, CDR1 MDHEN and CDR2 SYDVKM. The CDR3 spells CASSRQGGTQYF. Here the CDR3 DNA reads TGTGCCAGCAGTAGACAGGGCGGGACCCAGTACTTC.

The CDR3 here is CATSEPADRALAKNIQYF. In nucleotides, the CDR3 is TGTGCCACCAGTGAGCCGGCAGACAGGGCCTTAGCCAAAAACATTCAGTACTTC. This chain joins TRBV24-1 and TRBJ2-4; TRBD1 matches 7 bases. Germline CDR1 KGHDR, CDR2 SFDVKD. V shed 4 bases and J 0 bases; nucleotides not matched to a gene: 11. CDR3 length: 18 amino acids.

The V and J genes are TRBV18 and TRBJ1-2; no clear D. Per the germline V gene, CDR1 is KGHSH and CDR2 is LQKENI. The CDR3 extends over 13 amino acids. With 2 bases removed from V and 7 bases from J, the gap between germline ends came to 11 bases. CDR3 protein: CASSPREDFGYTF. In DNA form, the CDR3 reads TGTGCCAGCTCACCAAGGGAGGACTTTGGCTACACCTTC.

Comments on this clonotype: A junction boundary mismatches the germline segment, possibly from a read error. The chain has TRBV20-1 and TRBJ1-4, with TRBD1 identical over 10 bases. Germline values: CDR1 DFQATT, CDR2 SNEGSKA (reference sequence). The CDR3 length is 15 residues. The CDR3 DNA reads as TGCAGTACTAGAGGACCGGGACAGGGGTACGAAAAACTGTTTTTT. Translation: CSTRGPGQGYEKLFF.

The rearrangement joins TRBV7-3 to TRBJ2-3, with D perhaps TRBD1 or TRBD2 (5 bases each). Trimming shortened V by 1 base and J by 0 bases, and 11 bases separated the two germline ends. The germline CDR1 and CDR2 sequences are SGHTA and FQGTGA. The CDR3 is 16 residues long. The CDR3 spells CASSLRGRRSTDTQYF. CDR3 DNA: TGTGCCAGCAGCTTAAGGGGCCGGAGGAGCACAGATACGCAGTATTTT.

The chain links TRBV4-1 to TRBJ1-1; possibly TRBD1 for D (5 bases). There are 14 residues in the CDR3. The germline CDR1 and CDR2 sequences are MGHRA and YSYEKL. The ends were cut back, 4 bases at V and 1 base at J, with 10 bases in the middle. The CDR3 DNA sequence: TGCGCCAGCAGCCGCCCGGGGGGGAACACTGAAGCTTTCTTT. As protein: CASSRPGGNTEAFF.

This clonotype showed up just a few times. This chain connects TRBV13 to TRBJ2-3; 7 nucleotides align to TRBD1. V gave up 5 bases and J gave up 14 bases; unmatched junction bases: 19. CDR1 and CDR2 (germline): PRHDT, FYEKMQ (reference sequence). CDR3 length: 15 amino acids. The CDR3 is CASSERQGEHPGAYF. The CDR3 DNA reads as TGTGCCAGCAGCGAACGACAGGGCGAGCACCCAGGCGCGTATTTT.

This chain uses TRBV20-1 with TRBJ2-3; D remains ambiguous. The CDR3 totals 11 residues. The germline gives CDR1 DFQATT, CDR2 SNEGSKA (reference sequence). Trimming removed 5 bases from V and 6 bases from J, with 9 bases in between. This CDR3 reads CSASAADTQYF. For the CDR3, the DNA is TGCAGTGCTTCGGCTGCGGATACGCAGTATTTT.

This sequence joins TRBV20-1 and TRBJ2-3; possibly TRBD2 for D (6 bases). From germline, CDR1 is DFQATT and CDR2 SNEGSKA (reference sequence). This CDR3 is built from 15 residues. With 3 bases removed from V and 8 bases from J, the gap between germline ends came to 21 bases. The CDR3 sequence is CSASRQSLGSGTQYF. CDR3 bases: TGCAGTGCTAGTCGGCAGAGTCTAGGTAGCGGTACGCAGTATTTT.

In its sample, this clonotype was seen many times. The chain recombines TRBV20-1 with TRBJ2-7, with D maybe TRBD1 (7 bases). This CDR3 is built from 14 residues. The germline V gene has CDR1 DFQATT and CDR2 SNEGSKA (reference sequence). Trimming took 3 bases from V and 2 from J, leaving 14 bases between them. The CDR3 reads CSASFQGGTYEQYF. The CDR3 region has the DNA TGCAGTGCTAGTTTCCAGGGGGGAACCTACGAGCAGTACTTC.

This clonotype came up a few times. Here the CDR3 reads CSVGRGTENYYEQYF. CDR3 nucleotide sequence: TGCAGCGTGGGACGCGGGACAGAAAACTACTACGAGCAGTACTTC. This chain links TRBV29-1 with TRBJ2-7, with a possible D match to TRBD1 (7 bases). This CDR3 is 15 amino acids long. With 6 bases removed from V and 3 bases from J, the gap between germline ends came to 21 bases. The germline V gene encodes CDR1 SQVTM and CDR2 ANQGSEA.

J is TRBJ2-3 and V is TRBV5-5; TRBD2 agrees at 8 bases. With V trimmed by 2 bases and J by 10 bases, 6 bases remained unmatched. The CDR3 length is 13 residues. Per the germline V gene, CDR1 is SGHKS and CDR2 is YYEKEE (reference sequence). The CDR3 is CASSFGRAGAQYF. In nucleotides, the CDR3 is TGTGCCAGCAGCTTTGGACGAGCGGGAGCGCAGTATTTT. Full variable domain (remainder filled in from reference TRBV5-5 and TRBJ2-3): DAGVTQSPTHLIKTRGQQVTLRCSPISGHKSVSWYQQVLGQGPQFIFQYYEKEERGRGNFPDRFSARQFPNYSSELNVNALLLGDSALYLCASSFGRAGAQYFGPGTRLTVL.